The next 16 T cell receptor beta chains were all read from a single sample in a study of T cells in Graves' hyperthyroidism and ophthalmopathy. Researchers took RNA transcripts and amplified the TCR beta CDR3 regions from them. First-round RT-PCR targeting the TCR CDR3 was performed with the HTBI primer set. MiXCR, run by TCRdb on the multiplex PCR reads, gives a single entry per CDR3 protein. Of about 760,000 distinct CDR3 sequences in the sample, roughly a third are singletons; the top ten hold about a third. Input material: blood. Receptor source: a woman aged 40-49 years with Graves' hyperthyroidism.

This clonotype was seen repeatedly, ten times or more. The chain recombines TRBV9 with TRBJ2-7; no reliable D call. The CDR3 covers 12 residues. V lost 2 bases and J lost 3, with 6 bases in between. Germline V CDR1 and CDR2: SGDLS, YYNGEE. In DNA, the CDR3 is TGTGCCAGCAGCGTCGGCGGCTACGAGCAGTACTTC. Amino acid sequence: CASSVGGYEQYF.

This chain joins TRBV6-5 and TRBJ2-5; 7 bases map to TRBD1. Germline CDR1 is MNHEY and CDR2 is SVGAGI. This CDR3 is 15 amino acids long. With 6 bases clipped from V and 2 bases from J, the junction kept 9 bases outside the gene matches. CDR3 region: CASSTQGLGQETQYF. The CDR3 region has the DNA TGTGCCAGCAGCACACAGGGGTTGGGACAAGAGACCCAGTACTTC.

V usage is TRBV2 and J usage is TRBJ2-3; D is unresolved. Trimming cost V 10 bases and J 2 bases, with 19 bases left between them. Per the germline V gene, CDR1 is SNHLY and CDR2 is FYNNEI. The CDR3 is 15 amino acids. CDR3 sequence: CAISNLGPATDTQYF. In DNA, the CDR3 is TGTGCCATCTCGAACCTCGGGCCCGCCACAGATACGCAGTATTTT.

About this clonotype: Germline and junction disagree at one end, which may indicate a read error. CDR3 nucleotides: TGCAGCGTGCAGGGGGCTGGGGGCAACGTCCTGACTTTC. Encoded protein: CSVQGAGGNVLTF. The chain links TRBV29-1 to TRBJ2-6; 8 bases agree with TRBD1. Germline V CDR1 and CDR2: SQVTM, ANQGSEA. This CDR3 region has 13 residues.

This clonotype has at least ten counts. V usage is TRBV20-1 and J usage is TRBJ1-1; tentative D call: TRBD1 (5 bases). V lost 0 bases to trimming and J lost 9 bases, with 14 bases between them. CDR3 length: 13 amino acids. Germline V gene sequence: CDR1 DFQATT, CDR2 SNEGSKA (reference sequence). As DNA, the CDR3 is TGCAGTGCTAGAGATGGGGGACGGGAAAAAGCTTTCTTT. Protein: CSARDGGREKAFF.

In DNA, the CDR3 is TGTGCCAGCTCCAGGGAGAGGGGGACTGAAGCTTTCTTT. Its translation: CASSRERGTEAFF. V is TRBV19 and J is TRBJ1-1; TRBD1 might be the D (6 bases). V was cut by 9 bases and J by 5 bases, with 16 bases left in between. The CDR3 loop spans 13 amino acids. CDR1 is LNHDA and CDR2 is SQIVND in the germline V gene (reference sequence).

V gene TRBV7-9 combines with J gene TRBJ1-2; 12 bases line up with TRBD1. The CDR3 extends over 17 amino acids. Germline trimming cut 4 bases from V and 7 bases from J; bases unmatched to any gene: 13. Germline CDR1 reads SEHNR; CDR2 reads FQNEAQ (reference sequence). DNA of the CDR3: TGTGCCAGCAGCTCTATGCCCGGGACAGGGGGCTACGGTGGCTACACCTTC. This sequence encodes CASSSMPGTGGYGGYTF.

This clonotype has at least ten counts. The chain carries TRBV10-3 and TRBJ1-5; weak D call: TRBD1 (5 bases). The V gene's germline CDR1 is ENHRY and CDR2 SYGVKD. The CDR3 loop spans 12 amino acids. The V and J ends lost 11 bases and 2 bases respectively, with 10 bases between them. The CDR3 here is CAGGDGNQPQHF. CDR3 nucleotide sequence: TGTGCCGGGGGGGATGGCAATCAGCCCCAGCATTTT.

The chain combines TRBV11-2 with TRBJ2-5; D not resolved. The germline CDR1 and CDR2 sequences are SGHAT and FQNNGV. The CDR3 is made up of 16 amino acids. V dropped 5 bases and J dropped 4 bases, with 20 bases sitting between them. In DNA form, the CDR3 reads TGTGCCAGCAGCCCCCAGCTGAACCCGTCGGGAGAGACCCAGTACTTC. This translates into CASSPQLNPSGETQYF.

This clonotype showed up just a few times. V and J are TRBV12-3 or TRBV12-4 and TRBJ1-1, with D possibly matching TRBD1 (5 bases). The CDR3 runs to 13 residues. V was cut by 10 bases and J by 5 bases, with 17 bases left in between. The CDR3 sequence is CATLRGAGTEAFF. CDR3 sequence (DNA): TGTGCCACCCTCCGAGGGGCAGGAACTGAAGCTTTCTTT.

This clonotype was counted a few times. The V and J genes are TRBV29-1 and TRBJ1-1; D gene unclear. There are 13 residues in the CDR3. The V end was cut by 7 bases, the J end by 0 bases, with 12 bases between. Germline lookup yields CDR1 SQVTM and CDR2 ANQGSEA. This CDR3 is CSGAIGMNTEAFF. CDR3 bases: TGCAGCGGGGCGATTGGGATGAACACTGAAGCTTTCTTT.

The chain links TRBV14 to TRBJ1-2; D not certain. From germline, CDR1 is SGHDN and CDR2 FVKESK. The V gene lost 2 bases and the J gene lost 0 bases, with 7 bases spanning the gap. This CDR3 is 14 amino acids long. CDR3 sequence reads: CASSQWQANYGYTF. In DNA form, the CDR3 reads TGTGCCAGCAGCCAATGGCAAGCTAACTATGGCTACACCTTC.

This clonotype was seen repeatedly, ten times or more. J is TRBJ1-2 and V is TRBV10-3, with a possible D match to TRBD1 (5 bases). There are 12 residues in the CDR3. V was cut by 3 bases and J by 4 bases, with 6 bases left in between. CDR1 ENHRY and CDR2 SYGVKD come from the germline V gene. The CDR3 bases are TGTGCCATCAGTGACGACAGCTATGGCTACACCTTC. Residues: CAISDDSYGYTF.

This chain joins TRBV30 and TRBJ2-7; unclear D gene. This CDR3 region has 13 residues. Germline V gene lookup returns CDR1 GTSNPN and CDR2 SVGIG (reference sequence). V dropped 2 bases and J dropped 3 bases, with 11 bases sitting between them. The CDR3 protein is CAWSPDTNYEQYF. The DNA of the CDR3 is TGTGCCTGGAGTCCCGATACTAACTACGAGCAGTACTTC.

The chain uses TRBV7-3 and TRBJ1-1; D call uncertain. The CDR3 runs to 15 residues. V was pared by 2 bases and J by 4 bases, with 14 bases between. Germline V gene data show CDR1 as SGHTA and CDR2 as FQGTGA. CDR3 protein: CASSLYPGSSTEAFF. The CDR3 coding sequence is TGTGCCAGCAGCTTATATCCCGGAAGTAGCACTGAAGCTTTCTTT.

This sequence joins TRBV13 and TRBJ2-2, with D perhaps matching TRBD2 (7 bases). Trimming took off 5 bases at V and 5 bases at J, with 15 bases between the two ends. The CDR3 totals 15 residues. Looked up from germline, CDR1 is PRHDT and CDR2 is FYEKMQ (reference sequence). CDR3 amino acids: CASSQGGGVTGELFF. The CDR3 nucleotides are TGTGCCAGCAGCCAAGGAGGGGGGGTTACCGGGGAGCTGTTTTTT.